This T cell receptor (beta chain) was captured in a study of blood T cell repertoires in COVID-19. Study-wide background: Whether acute or convalescent, the COVID-19 samples came from the United States, Italy and Spain.

TCRdb keeps only in-frame clones here, not all; method: immunoSEQ multiplex PCR. The table includes 210,000 or so clones, 83% detected once. Germline loops: CDR1 LNHDA, CDR2 SQIVND (reference sequence). Trimming stripped 7 bases from V and 5 bases from J, with 12 bases between. The CDR3 consists of 13 residues. This clone has a single count. This sequence originates from a woman aged 30 to 39 with COVID-19, enrolled during active disease. Sequences were obtained from peripheral blood. This chain joins TRBV19 and TRBJ2-1; possible D gene TRBD2, 6 bases. In DNA, the CDR3 is TGTGCCAGTAAGGAAGCGGGTCACAATGAGCAGTTCTTC. It translates to CASKEAGHNEQFF.